This T cell receptor (beta chain) is from a study of blood T cell repertoires in COVID-19. About the study: Samples taken during acute and convalescent COVID-19 were collected in the United States, Italy and Spain. PBMCs, B-cell-depleted T cells, or T cells provided the cDNA or gDNA that made up the material.

How the authors handled the data: How many nucleated cells were present was estimated from reference gene primer amplification. The protocol was immunoSEQ multiplex PCR, while the TCRdb copy is restricted to in-frame clones and leaves out a portion. The V and J calls and clone size are taken from that table; D and trimming were inferred from the DNA. The data contain about 300,000 clones, around 89% of them singletons. CDR1 and CDR2 (germline): LNHDA, SQIVND (reference sequence). CDR3 length: 17 residues. The ends were cut back, 0 bases at V and 0 bases at J, with 14 bases in the middle. The sequence was collected from a man aged 35-49 years with acute or convalescent COVID-19. The sequenced sample was peripheral blood. The gene calls are TRBV19 and TRBJ1-1; D perhaps matches TRBD1 (5 bases). This chain's CDR3 is CASSIEIPGLMNTEAFF. The DNA for the CDR3 is TGTGCCAGTAGTATAGAAATCCCAGGGCTAATGAACACTGAAGCTTTCTTT.